A single sample is the source of the 10 T cell receptor beta chains below, sequenced in a study of Graves' ophthalmopathy and Graves' hyperthyroidism. The study amplified TCR beta CDR3 regions using RNA transcripts. A first-round RT-PCR used HTBI primers, followed by a second-round multiplex PCR. TCRdb ran MiXCR on the multiplex PCR reads and lists one entry per CDR3 protein. The data hold about 700,000 distinct CDR3 sequences, with approximately 40% observed a single time. The sequenced sample consisted of peripheral blood. The receptors originated from an adult man with Graves' ophthalmopathy.

This chain joins TRBV2 and TRBJ1-2; a weak D match, TRBD1 (6 bases). CDR3 size: 15 residues. V was shortened by 8 bases and J by 2 bases, with 18 bases between the two germline ends. CDR1 SNHLY and CDR2 FYNNEI come from the germline V gene. The CDR3 here is CASQVRGDGNYGYTF. The DNA of the CDR3 is TGTGCCAGCCAAGTGAGGGGGGACGGCAACTATGGCTACACCTTC.

This clonotype was seen repeatedly, ten times or more. The rearrangement links TRBV15 to TRBJ2-7; 9 bases match TRBD1. Germline CDR1 LNHNV, CDR2 YYDKDF (reference sequence). Trimming took 5 bases from V and 5 from J; bases not matched to a gene: 4. This CDR3 is 13 amino acids long. The CDR3 coding sequence is TGTGCCACCAGCCTTTGGACAGGGGACGAGCAGTACTTC. This translates into CATSLWTGDEQYF. The full variable domain, rest sourced from reference TRBV15 and TRBJ2-7, is DAMVIQNPRYQVTQFGKPVTLSCSQTLNHNVMYWYQQKSSQAPKLLFHYYDKDFNNEADTPDNFQSRRPNTSFCFLDIRSPGLGDTAMYLCATSLWTGDEQYFGPGTRLTVT.

The chain links TRBV7-6 to TRBJ1-6; TRBD1 agrees at 7 bases. The CDR3 loop spans 9 amino acids. Germline assignment: CDR1 SGHVS and CDR2 FNYEAQ. In DNA form, the CDR3 reads TGTGCAAGGGACAGCCCCCTCCACTTT. This sequence encodes CARDSPLHF.

The V and J genes are TRBV25-1 and TRBJ2-5; tentatively, D is TRBD2 (6 bases). Deletions cut 5 bases from V and 1 base from J, with 20 bases between. The CDR3 is 17 residues long. Looked up from germline, CDR1 is MGHDK and CDR2 is SYGVNS. CDR3 sequence: CASSWTPEGGPQETQYF. In DNA, the CDR3 is TGTGCCAGCAGTTGGACCCCGGAGGGCGGACCCCAAGAGACCCAGTACTTC.

The chain employs TRBV6-5 and TRBJ2-5; TRBD1 aligns across 7 bases. J was trimmed by 4 bases and V by 6 bases; bases with no gene match: 14. The CDR3 consists of 16 residues. Germline loops: CDR1 MNHEY, CDR2 SVGAGI. For the CDR3, the DNA is TGTGCCAGCAGCCACACGCGACTAAGGGGGCCAGAGACCCAGTACTTC. The encoded protein is CASSHTRLRGPETQYF.

The CDR3 bases are TGTGCCATCAGAGGACAGAGAAACACTGAAGCTTTCTTT. Protein product: CAIRGQRNTEAFF. The chain has TRBV10-3 and TRBJ1-1; weak D call: TRBD1 (6 bases). CDR3 length equals 13 residues. V lost 6 bases and J lost 2, with 10 bases in between. The germline V gene encodes CDR1 ENHRY and CDR2 SYGVKD.

The sample holds a few counts of this clonotype. The chain has TRBV9 and TRBJ2-7; D is possibly TRBD1 (5 bases). V lost 0 bases, J lost 2 bases, and 12 bases lay in between. The CDR3 loop spans 15 amino acids. Per the germline V gene, CDR1 is SGDLS and CDR2 is YYNGEE. The CDR3 sequence is CASSVGGGAPYEQYF. For the CDR3, the DNA is TGTGCCAGCAGCGTAGGGGGTGGGGCTCCCTACGAGCAGTACTTC. Full variable domain (missing parts from reference TRBV9 and TRBJ2-7): DSGVTQTPKHLITATGQRVTLRCSPRSGDLSVYWYQQSLDQGLQFLIQYYNGEERAKGNILERFSAQQFPDLHSELNLSSLELGDSALYFCASSVGGGAPYEQYFGPGTRLTVT.

The CDR3 nucleotides are TGTGCCAGCAGCTTAGCGCCCGGCGCAGATACGCAGTATTTT. Encoded protein: CASSLAPGADTQYF. The chain has TRBV7-2 and TRBJ2-3; D unclear. CDR1 and CDR2 from the germline V gene are SGHTA and FQGNSA. The CDR3 consists of 14 residues. V gave up 0 bases and J gave up 4 bases, with 8 bases separating them.

Notes on this clonotype: A much larger clone lies one base from this, so it may be a read error. For the CDR3, the DNA is TGCAGCGTTGATGCCGGGACAGGGGGCGGTGGCTACACCTTC. Encoded protein: CSVDAGTGGGGYTF. The J gene is TRBJ1-2, the V gene TRBV29-1; 12 nucleotides align to TRBD1. There are 14 residues in the CDR3. V lost 3 bases to trimming and J lost 7 bases; unmatched junction nucleotides: 6. Germline assignment: CDR1 SQVTM and CDR2 ANQGSEA.

Concerning this clonotype itself: Since a much larger clone is just one base distant, this may be a read error. Here the CDR3 omits its conserved ending phenylalanine or tryptophan, so a read error is the likely source. J is TRBJ1-2 and V is TRBV15; the D gene is possibly TRBD1 (6 bases). This CDR3 spans 13 amino acids. Germline loops: CDR1 LNHNV, CDR2 YYDKDF (reference sequence). In DNA form, the CDR3 reads TGTGCCAGCAGCTTGTGGACAGCCTATGGCTACACCCTC. This codes for CASSLWTAYGYTL.